This entry describes one TCR beta chain. This specimen comes from a study of blood T cell repertoires in COVID-19. The data were produced by immunoSEQ multiplex PCR, yet TCRdb's version contains in-frame clones alone and is incomplete. The data hold about 150,000 clones, with 75% to 90% observed a single time. CDR3 size: 15 residues. V trimming: 8 bases; J trimming: 1 base; junction bases outside the gene matches: 2. Germline V gene lookup returns CDR1 ENHRY and CDR2 SYGVKD. The material sequenced was peripheral blood. The source of this sequence is a woman in her thirties or forties with acute or convalescent COVID-19. The V call is TRBV10-3, the J call TRBJ2-5, with TRBD2 matching over 15 bases. The CDR3 protein is CAIGLAGGGQETQYF. In nucleotides, the CDR3 is TGTGCCATCGGACTAGCGGGAGGGGGCCAAGAGACCCAGTACTTC.